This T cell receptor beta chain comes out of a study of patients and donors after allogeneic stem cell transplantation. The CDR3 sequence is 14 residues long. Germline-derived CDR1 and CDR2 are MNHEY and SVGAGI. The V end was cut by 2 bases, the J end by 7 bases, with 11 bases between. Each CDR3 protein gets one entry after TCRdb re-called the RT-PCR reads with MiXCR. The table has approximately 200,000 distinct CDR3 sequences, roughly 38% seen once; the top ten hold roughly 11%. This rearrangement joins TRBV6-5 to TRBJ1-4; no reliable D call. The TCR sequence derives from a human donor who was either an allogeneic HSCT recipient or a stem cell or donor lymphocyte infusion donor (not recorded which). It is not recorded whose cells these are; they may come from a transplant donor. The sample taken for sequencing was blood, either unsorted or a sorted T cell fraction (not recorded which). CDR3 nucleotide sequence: TGTGCCAGCAGTTACGACTTTCGGGGTGAAAAACTGTTTTTT. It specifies CASSYDFRGEKLFF.